The T cell receptor beta chain under discussion was sequenced for a study of cytomegalovirus exposure and HLA in healthy donors. About the study: Unique TCRs numbering about 87 million, obtained from HLA-typed donors, made up an early data release.

Primers for the PCR totalled 60 Vbeta and 13 Jbeta. Assay: immunoSEQ multiplex PCR; the TCRdb copy retains only in-frame clones and omits some. The sample consists of about 140,000 clones, approximately 78% of them appearing once. Study-wide results and limits: The productive fraction for most TCR beta V segments was about 87% or about 30% in an earlier analysis. DRB1 showed the most TCR associations and HLA-C the fewest in a later analysis, as rates varied by HLA locus.

V shed 0 bases and J 4 bases; nucleotides not matched to a gene: 3. Germline V gives CDR1 LNHNV, CDR2 YYDKDF (reference sequence). This CDR3 has 15 amino acids. Of note for this clone: The antigen remains unidentified.

The sample was PBMCs. The chain recombines TRBV15 with TRBJ2-7, with 10 bases matching TRBD2. This clonotype was sampled from a female donor in good health and CMV-seronegative. The CDR3 DNA is TGTGCCACCAGCAGAGAGGTAGCGGGAGGATACGAGCAGTACTTC. Its translation: CATSREVAGGYEQYF.